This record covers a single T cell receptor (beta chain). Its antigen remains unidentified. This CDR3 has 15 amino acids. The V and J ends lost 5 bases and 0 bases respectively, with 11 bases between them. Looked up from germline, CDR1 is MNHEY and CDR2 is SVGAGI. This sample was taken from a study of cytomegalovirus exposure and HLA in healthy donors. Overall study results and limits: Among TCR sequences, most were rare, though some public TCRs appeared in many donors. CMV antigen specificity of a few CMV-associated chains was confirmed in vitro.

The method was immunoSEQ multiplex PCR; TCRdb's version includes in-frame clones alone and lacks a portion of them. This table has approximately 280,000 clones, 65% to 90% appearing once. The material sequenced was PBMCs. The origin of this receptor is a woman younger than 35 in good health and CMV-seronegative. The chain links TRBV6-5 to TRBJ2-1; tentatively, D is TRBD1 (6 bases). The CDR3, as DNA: TGTGCCAGCAGTCACGGGACAAGCTCCTACAATGAGCAGTTCTTC. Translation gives CASSHGTSSYNEQFF.